The 18 T cell receptor beta chains below all came from one sample that was sequenced in a study of blood T cell repertoires in COVID-19. Libraries were prepared by immunoSEQ multiplex PCR; TCRdb keeps only in-frame clonotypes and omits some of them. The table records roughly 160,000 clones, approximately 79% of them present only once. Sequencing used peripheral blood. Receptor source: a woman older than 75 with acute or convalescent COVID-19.

The chain carries TRBV30 and TRBJ1-2; 7 nucleotides agree with TRBD1. CDR1 is GTSNPN, CDR2 SVGIG, per germline (reference sequence). CDR3 size: 12 residues. Trimming cost V 5 bases and J 7 bases; bases outside gene matches: 7. This chain's CDR3 is CAWETGTGGYTF. CDR3 sequence (DNA): TGTGCCTGGGAGACAGGGACTGGTGGCTACACCTTC.

The chain is built from TRBV28 and TRBJ2-1; 11 nucleotides agree with TRBD2. This CDR3 region has 15 residues. The V gene end was trimmed by 6 bases and the J gene end by 8 bases; junction bases not matched to a gene: 9. Germline V gene data show CDR1 as MDHEN and CDR2 as SYDVKM. The CDR3 here is CASRPTSGSFDEQFF. The CDR3 nucleotides read TGTGCCAGCAGGCCAACTAGCGGGAGCTTCGATGAGCAGTTCTTC.

The sample holds a few counts of this clone. This chain joins TRBV30 and TRBJ2-2; D unresolved. This CDR3 comprises 13 residues. The germline V and J ends were trimmed by 1 base and 8 bases, with 11 bases remaining between them. Germline CDR1 is GTSNPN and CDR2 is SVGIG (reference sequence). The CDR3 DNA follows: TGTGCCTGGAGTGGGCAGATTGCTGGGGAGCTGTTTTTT. This gives the protein CAWSGQIAGELFF.

This clone was seen ten or more times. The chain uses TRBV7-9 and TRBJ1-2; D gene uncertain. CDR3 length: 13 residues. V dropped 2 bases and J dropped 3 bases, with 7 bases sitting between them. Germline CDR1 is SEHNR and CDR2 is FQNEAQ (reference sequence). The CDR3 is CASSLLDYYGYTF. CDR3 sequence (DNA): TGTGCCAGCAGCTTATTAGACTACTATGGCTACACCTTC.

This clone has more than one count but fewer than ten. The rearrangement joins TRBV14 to TRBJ2-2, with 9 bases that match TRBD2. V lost 1 base, J lost 3 bases, and 3 bases stayed unmatched. The CDR3 extends over 16 amino acids. The germline CDR1 and CDR2 sequences are SGHDN and FVKESK. CDR3 region: CASSQGGRADTGELFF. The CDR3 DNA reads as TGTGCCAGCAGCCAAGGCGGGAGGGCCGACACCGGGGAGCTGTTTTTT.

CDR3 nucleotide sequence: TGTGCCAGCAGTGACACTCACTACGAGCAGTACTTC. It translates to CASSDTHYEQYF. This chain uses TRBV2 with TRBJ2-7; D is uncertain. Germline lookup yields CDR1 SNHLY and CDR2 FYNNEI. Trimming cost V 3 bases and J 3 bases, with 6 bases left between them. The CDR3 runs to 12 residues.

V gene TRBV19 combines with J gene TRBJ2-3; 12 bases agree with TRBD2. This CDR3 region has 18 residues. Germline assignment: CDR1 LNHDA and CDR2 SQIVND (reference sequence). The V segment lost 3 bases and the J segment 5 bases; nucleotides outside the gene matches: 12. CDR3 region: CASSIWTSGDRRGDTQYF. The CDR3 bases are TGTGCCAGTAGTATCTGGACTAGCGGGGACCGTAGGGGAGATACGCAGTATTTT.

The V call is TRBV24-1, the J call TRBJ2-1, with TRBD2 matching 12 bases. V shed 0 bases and J 7 bases; nucleotides not matched to a gene: 3. Germline V CDR1 and CDR2: KGHDR, SFDVKD. CDR3 size: 16 residues. This chain's CDR3 is CATSDLRLAGENEQFF. CDR3 DNA: TGTGCCACCAGTGATTTGAGACTAGCGGGAGAAAATGAGCAGTTCTTC.

The CDR3 DNA reads TGTGCCAGCAGTTTAGGACAGGTGGGGGGCGGCTACACCTTC. This codes for CASSLGQVGGGYTF. V is TRBV27 and J is TRBJ1-2, with 7 bases lining up with TRBD1. The CDR3 covers 14 residues. With V trimmed by 2 bases and J by 8 bases, 8 bases remained unmatched. Germline V lookup: CDR1 MNHEY, CDR2 SMNVEV (reference sequence).

The chain recombines TRBV27 with TRBJ2-7; TRBD1 is a possible D gene (5 bases). Germline CDR1 is MNHEY and CDR2 is SMNVEV (reference sequence). CDR3 length equals 12 residues. Trimming took off 3 bases at V and 6 bases at J, with 9 bases between the two ends. This CDR3 reads CASSLWGAEQYF. The CDR3, as DNA: TGTGCCAGCAGTTTGTGGGGCGCCGAGCAGTACTTC.

This clone was recorded only once. The chain is built from TRBV30 and TRBJ1-5; D is undetermined. The V end was cut by 0 bases, the J end by 6 bases, with 9 bases between. Germline values: CDR1 GTSNPN, CDR2 SVGIG (reference sequence). This CDR3 has 13 residues. The CDR3, as DNA: TGTGCCTGGAGTGTGGAGGGAGGTCAGCCCCAGCATTTT. It yields the protein CAWSVEGGQPQHF.

This clone was recorded a few times. CDR3 loop: CASSSASARAAEAFF. CDR3 in DNA: TGTGCCAGCAGTTCCGCTTCGGCGAGGGCGGCTGAAGCTTTCTTT. The rearrangement links TRBV28 to TRBJ1-1; D not certain. The ends were cut back, 4 bases at V and 6 bases at J, with 18 bases in the middle. Germline lookup yields CDR1 MDHEN and CDR2 SYDVKM. This CDR3 is 15 amino acids long.

The chain combines TRBV30 with TRBJ2-1; 7 positions match TRBD1. Germline CDR1 and CDR2: GTSNPN and SVGIG (reference sequence). With V trimmed by 0 bases and J by 7 bases, 12 bases remained unmatched. The CDR3 has 16 residues. CDR3 in amino acids: CAWSVRGLRSLNEQFF. The DNA of the CDR3 is TGTGCCTGGAGTGTCAGGGGGTTGAGGTCCCTAAATGAGCAGTTCTTC.

The rearrangement links TRBV5-1 to TRBJ2-7, with TRBD1 matching over 8 bases. The CDR3 has 14 amino acids. The V and J ends lost 4 bases and 1 base, in that order; junction bases with no gene match: 4. Germline V lookup: CDR1 SGHRS, CDR2 YFSETQ. DNA of the CDR3: TGCGCCAGCAGCCGAAGACAGGGGTCCTACGAGCAGTACTTC. Translated, it gives CASSRRQGSYEQYF.

This chain joins TRBV18 and TRBJ2-7; TRBD2 matches 11 bases. The germline V gene has CDR1 KGHSH and CDR2 LQKENI. CDR3 length: 16 residues. V was clipped by 5 bases and J by 2 bases; unmatched bases: 8. The CDR3 coding sequence is TGTGCCAGCTCATCCTCACTAGCGGGGGTGACCTACGAGCAGTACTTC. Amino acids: CASSSSLAGVTYEQYF. Full variable domain (outside the CDR3, taken from reference TRBV18 and TRBJ2-7): NAGVMQNPRHLVRRRGQEARLRCSPMKGHSHVYWYRQLPEEGLKFMVYLQKENIIDESGMPKERFSAEFPKEGPSILRIQQVVRGDSAAYFCASSSSLAGVTYEQYFGPGTRLTVT.

This clone was recorded once. This chain links TRBV28 with TRBJ1-6; D unresolved. CDR3 length: 11 amino acids. Germline V gene lookup returns CDR1 MDHEN and CDR2 SYDVKM. V shed 5 bases and J shed 6 bases, with 2 bases lying between them. The CDR3 spells CASSRNSPLHF. CDR3 nucleotide sequence: TGTGCCAGCAGTCGTAATTCACCCCTCCACTTT.

This clone appeared once. The chain employs TRBV29-1 and TRBJ2-3; no firm D call. Germline V gene data show CDR1 as SQVTM and CDR2 as ANQGSEA. V was cut by 6 bases and J by 1 base, with 11 bases left in between. The CDR3 totals 13 residues. The CDR3 region is CSVDTTRTDTQYF. In nucleotides, the CDR3 is TGCAGCGTCGATACGACTCGCACAGATACGCAGTATTTT.

This clone was observed at least ten times. This CDR3 is CAWSVQGYNSPLHF. CDR3 bases: TGTGCCTGGAGTGTACAGGGCTATAATTCACCCCTCCACTTT. The chain employs TRBV30 and TRBJ1-6, with a tentative D call TRBD1 (6 bases). V was shortened by 0 bases and J by 3 bases, with 6 bases between the two germline ends. CDR3 size: 14 residues. Germline CDR1 reads GTSNPN; CDR2 reads SVGIG (reference sequence).